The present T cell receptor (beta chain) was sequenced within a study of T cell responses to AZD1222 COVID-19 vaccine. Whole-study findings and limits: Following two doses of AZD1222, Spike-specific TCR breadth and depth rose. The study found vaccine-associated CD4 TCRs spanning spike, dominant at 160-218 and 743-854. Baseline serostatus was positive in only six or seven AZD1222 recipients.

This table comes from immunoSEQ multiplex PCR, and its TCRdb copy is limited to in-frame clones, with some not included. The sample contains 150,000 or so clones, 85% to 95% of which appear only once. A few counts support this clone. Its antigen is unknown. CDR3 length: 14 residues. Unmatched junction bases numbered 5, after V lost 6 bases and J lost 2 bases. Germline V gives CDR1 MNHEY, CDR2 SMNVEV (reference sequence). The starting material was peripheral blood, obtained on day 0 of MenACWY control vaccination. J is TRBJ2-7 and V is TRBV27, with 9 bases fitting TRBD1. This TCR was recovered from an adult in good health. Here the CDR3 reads CASSLDRGPYEQYF. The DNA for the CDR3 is TGTGCCAGCAGCTTGGACAGGGGCCCCTACGAGCAGTACTTC.